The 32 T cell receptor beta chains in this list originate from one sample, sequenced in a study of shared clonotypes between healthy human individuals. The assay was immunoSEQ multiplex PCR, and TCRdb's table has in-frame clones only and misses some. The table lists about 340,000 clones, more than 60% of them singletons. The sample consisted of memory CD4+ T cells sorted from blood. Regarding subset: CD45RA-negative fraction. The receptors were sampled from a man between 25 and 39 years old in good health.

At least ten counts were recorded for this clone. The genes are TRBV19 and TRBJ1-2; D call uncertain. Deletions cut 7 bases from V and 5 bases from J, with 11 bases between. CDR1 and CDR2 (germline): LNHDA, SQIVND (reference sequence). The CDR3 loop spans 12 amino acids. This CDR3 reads CASTDRLYGYTF. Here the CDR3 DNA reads TGTGCCAGTACCGACCGGTTATATGGCTACACCTTC.

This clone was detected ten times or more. The chain's CDR3 is CASSPTVGSSYNEQFF. CDR3 bases: TGTGCCAGCTCACCGACTGTAGGGAGCTCCTACAATGAGCAGTTCTTC. This chain links TRBV18 with TRBJ2-1; a possible D gene is TRBD2 (5 bases). The CDR3 extends over 16 amino acids. Looked up from germline, CDR1 is KGHSH and CDR2 is LQKENI. The V and J ends lost 3 bases and 0 bases respectively, with 12 bases between them.

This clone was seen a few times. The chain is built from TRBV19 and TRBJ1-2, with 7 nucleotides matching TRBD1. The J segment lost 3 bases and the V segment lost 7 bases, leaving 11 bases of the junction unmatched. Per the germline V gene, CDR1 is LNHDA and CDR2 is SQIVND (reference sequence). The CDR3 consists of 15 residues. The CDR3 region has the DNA TGTGCCAGTACCATAGCGACAGGGACTGACTATGGCTACACCTTC. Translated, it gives CASTIATGTDYGYTF.

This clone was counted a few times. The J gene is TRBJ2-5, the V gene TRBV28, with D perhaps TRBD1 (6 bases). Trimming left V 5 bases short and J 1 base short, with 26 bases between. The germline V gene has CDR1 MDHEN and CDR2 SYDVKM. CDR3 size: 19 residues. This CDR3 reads CASSVRVTGSRRTQETQYF. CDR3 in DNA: TGTGCCAGCAGTGTGCGAGTTACAGGGTCTAGACGGACCCAAGAGACCCAGTACTTC.

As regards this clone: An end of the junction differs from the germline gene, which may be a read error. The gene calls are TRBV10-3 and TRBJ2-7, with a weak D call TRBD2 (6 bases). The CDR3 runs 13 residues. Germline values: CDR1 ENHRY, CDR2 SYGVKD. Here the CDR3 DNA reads TGTGCCATCAGCGAGTCGGGGGTTTACGAGCAGTACTTC. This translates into CAISESGVYEQYF.

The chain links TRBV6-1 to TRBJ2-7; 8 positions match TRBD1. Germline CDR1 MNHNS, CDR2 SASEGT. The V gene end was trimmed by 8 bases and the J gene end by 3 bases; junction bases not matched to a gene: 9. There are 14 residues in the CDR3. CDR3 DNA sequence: TGTGCCAGCCAAAAGGGGACAGGCGACTACGAGCAGTACTTC. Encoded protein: CASQKGTGDYEQYF.

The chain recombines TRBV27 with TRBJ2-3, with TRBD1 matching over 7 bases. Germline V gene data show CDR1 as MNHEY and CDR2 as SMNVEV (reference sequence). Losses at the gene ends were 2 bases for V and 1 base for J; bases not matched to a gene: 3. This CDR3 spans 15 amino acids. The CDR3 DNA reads TGTGCCAGCAGTTTAGGTGACAGGGGCACAGATACGCAGTATTTT. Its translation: CASSLGDRGTDTQYF.

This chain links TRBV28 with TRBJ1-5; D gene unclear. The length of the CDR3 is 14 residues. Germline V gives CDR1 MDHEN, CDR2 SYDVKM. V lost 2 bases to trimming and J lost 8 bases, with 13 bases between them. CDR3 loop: CASSLGWGSKPQHF. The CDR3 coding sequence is TGTGCCAGCAGTTTAGGATGGGGTTCAAAGCCCCAGCATTTT. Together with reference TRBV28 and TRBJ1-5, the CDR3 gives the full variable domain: DVKVTQSSRYLVKRTGEKVFLECVQDMDHENMFWYRQDPGLGLRLIYFSYDVKMKEKGDIPEGYSVSREKKERFSLILESASTNQTSMYLCASSLGWGSKPQHFGDGTRLSIL.

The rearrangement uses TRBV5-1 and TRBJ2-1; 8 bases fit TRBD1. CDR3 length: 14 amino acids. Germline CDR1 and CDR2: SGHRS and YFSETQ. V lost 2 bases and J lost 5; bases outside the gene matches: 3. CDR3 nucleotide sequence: TGCGCCAGCAGCTTCGGGACAGGTGACAATGAGCAGTTCTTC. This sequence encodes CASSFGTGDNEQFF. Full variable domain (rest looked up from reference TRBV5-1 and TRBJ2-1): KAGVTQTPRYLIKTRGQQVTLSCSPISGHRSVSWYQQTPGQGLQFLFEYFSETQRNKGNFPGRFSGRQFSNSRSEMNVSTLELGDSALYLCASSFGTGDNEQFFGPGTRLTVL.

The CDR3 protein is CASSPAGDPFYGYTF. CDR3 sequence (DNA): TGTGCCAGCTCACCCGCCGGGGACCCATTCTATGGCTACACCTTC. The J gene is TRBJ1-2, the V gene TRBV18; possibly TRBD1 for D (5 bases). V was cut by 3 bases and J by 4 bases, with 15 bases left in between. The CDR3 consists of 15 residues. CDR1 is KGHSH and CDR2 is LQKENI in the germline V gene.

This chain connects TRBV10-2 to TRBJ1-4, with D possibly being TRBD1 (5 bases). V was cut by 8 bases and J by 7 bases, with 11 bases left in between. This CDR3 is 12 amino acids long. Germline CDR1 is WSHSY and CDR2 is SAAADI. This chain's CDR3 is CASGGRGEKLFF. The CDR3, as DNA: TGCGCCAGCGGGGGTAGGGGTGAAAAACTGTTTTTT.

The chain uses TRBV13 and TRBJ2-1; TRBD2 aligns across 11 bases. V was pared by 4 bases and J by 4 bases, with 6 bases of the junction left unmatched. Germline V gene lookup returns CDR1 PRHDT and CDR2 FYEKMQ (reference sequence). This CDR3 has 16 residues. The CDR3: CASSSSTSGAYNEQFF. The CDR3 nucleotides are TGTGCCAGCAGCTCCTCGACTAGCGGGGCGTACAATGAGCAGTTCTTC.

Here the CDR3 DNA reads TGTGCCAGCAGCTTAGAAGGGGGTCCGGCAGGGTGGTCAGAGACCCAGTACTTC. Encoded protein: CASSLEGGPAGWSETQYF. The chain links TRBV7-9 to TRBJ2-5, with D tentatively TRBD1 (6 bases). Trimming removed 1 base at V and 4 bases at J, with 22 bases between. The CDR3 extends over 18 amino acids. The V gene's germline CDR1 is SEHNR and CDR2 FQNEAQ (reference sequence).

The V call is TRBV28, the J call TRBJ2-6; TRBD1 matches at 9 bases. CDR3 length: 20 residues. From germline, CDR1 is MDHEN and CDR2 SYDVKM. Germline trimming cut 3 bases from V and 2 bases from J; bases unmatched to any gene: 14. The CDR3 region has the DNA TGTGCCAGCAGTTTGTCCCTGGGGGGACAGGGAACTACTGGGGCCAACGTCCTGACTTTC. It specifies CASSLSLGGQGTTGANVLTF. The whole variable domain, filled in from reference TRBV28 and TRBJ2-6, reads DVKVTQSSRYLVKRTGEKVFLECVQDMDHENMFWYRQDPGLGLRLIYFSYDVKMKEKGDIPEGYSVSREKKERFSLILESASTNQTSMYLCASSLSLGGQGTTGANVLTFGAGSRLTVL.

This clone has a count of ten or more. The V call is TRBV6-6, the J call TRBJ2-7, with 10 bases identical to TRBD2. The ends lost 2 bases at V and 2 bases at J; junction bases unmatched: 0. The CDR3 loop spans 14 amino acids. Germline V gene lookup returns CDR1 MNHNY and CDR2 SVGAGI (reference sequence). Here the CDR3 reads CASSYGTSAYEQYF. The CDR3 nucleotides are TGTGCCAGCAGTTACGGGACTAGCGCCTACGAGCAGTACTTC.

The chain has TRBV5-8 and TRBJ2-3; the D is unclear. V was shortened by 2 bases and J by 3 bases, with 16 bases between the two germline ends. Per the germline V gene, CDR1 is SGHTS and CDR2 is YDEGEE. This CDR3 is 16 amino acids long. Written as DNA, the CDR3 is TGTGCCAGCAGCTTAGGTTTGAGTAGGGAAACAGATACGCAGTATTTT. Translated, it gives CASSLGLSRETDTQYF.

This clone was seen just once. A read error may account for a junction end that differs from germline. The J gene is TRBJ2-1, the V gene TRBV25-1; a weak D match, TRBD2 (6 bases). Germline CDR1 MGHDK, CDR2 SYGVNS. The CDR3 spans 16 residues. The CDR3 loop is CASSDPSRGSHNEQFF. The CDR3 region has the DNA TGTGCCAGCAGTGACCCCTCGCGGGGCTCCCACAATGAGCAGTTCTTC.

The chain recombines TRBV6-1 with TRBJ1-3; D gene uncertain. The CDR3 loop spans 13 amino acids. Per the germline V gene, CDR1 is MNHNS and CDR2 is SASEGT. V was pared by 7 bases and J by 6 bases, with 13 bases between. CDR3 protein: CASNAGLQNTIYF. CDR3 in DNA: TGTGCCAGCAATGCAGGATTGCAAAACACCATATATTTT.

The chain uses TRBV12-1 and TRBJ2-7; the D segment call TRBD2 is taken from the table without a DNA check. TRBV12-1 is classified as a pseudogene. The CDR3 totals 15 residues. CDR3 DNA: TGTGCCAGCAGCTTTGACGGCCAGTCGGAGTACGAGCAGTACTTC. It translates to CASSFDGQSEYEQYF.

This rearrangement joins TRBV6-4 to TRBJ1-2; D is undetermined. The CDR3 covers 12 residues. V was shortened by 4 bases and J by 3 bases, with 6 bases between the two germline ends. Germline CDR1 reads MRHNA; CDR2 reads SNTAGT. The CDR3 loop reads CASSAQHYGYTF. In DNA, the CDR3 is TGTGCCAGCAGTGCCCAGCACTATGGCTACACCTTC.

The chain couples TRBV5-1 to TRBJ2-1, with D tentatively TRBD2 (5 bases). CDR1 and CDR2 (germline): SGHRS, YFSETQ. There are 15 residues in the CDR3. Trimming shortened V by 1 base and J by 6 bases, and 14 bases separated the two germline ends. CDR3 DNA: TGCGCCAGCAGCTTGCACCCCTCGGGGAGCAATGAGCAGTTCTTC. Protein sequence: CASSLHPSGSNEQFF.

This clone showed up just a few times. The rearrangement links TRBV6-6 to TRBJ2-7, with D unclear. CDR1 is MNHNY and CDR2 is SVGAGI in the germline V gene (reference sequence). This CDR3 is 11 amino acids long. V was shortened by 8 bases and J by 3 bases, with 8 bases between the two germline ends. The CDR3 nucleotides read TGTGCCAGCTCTCCAAACTACGAGCAGTACTTC. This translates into CASSPNYEQYF.

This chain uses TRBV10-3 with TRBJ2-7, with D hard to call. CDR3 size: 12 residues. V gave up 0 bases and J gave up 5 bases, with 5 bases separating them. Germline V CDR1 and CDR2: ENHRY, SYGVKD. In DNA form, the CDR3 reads TGTGCCATCAGTGAGTCGGAAGACGAGCAGTACTTC. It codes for CAISESEDEQYF.

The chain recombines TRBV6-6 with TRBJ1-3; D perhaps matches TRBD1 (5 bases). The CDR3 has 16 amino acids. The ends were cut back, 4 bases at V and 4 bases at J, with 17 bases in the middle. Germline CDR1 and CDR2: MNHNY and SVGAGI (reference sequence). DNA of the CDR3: TGTGCCAGCAGTTTCTCCCGCGACAGAATCGGAAACACCATATATTTT. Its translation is CASSFSRDRIGNTIYF.

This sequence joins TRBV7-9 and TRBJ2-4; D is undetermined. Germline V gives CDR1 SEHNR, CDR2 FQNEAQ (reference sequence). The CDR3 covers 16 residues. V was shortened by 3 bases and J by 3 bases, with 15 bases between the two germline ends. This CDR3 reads CASSFISPWGKNIQYF. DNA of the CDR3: TGTGCCAGCAGCTTTATCAGTCCCTGGGGCAAAAACATTCAGTACTTC.

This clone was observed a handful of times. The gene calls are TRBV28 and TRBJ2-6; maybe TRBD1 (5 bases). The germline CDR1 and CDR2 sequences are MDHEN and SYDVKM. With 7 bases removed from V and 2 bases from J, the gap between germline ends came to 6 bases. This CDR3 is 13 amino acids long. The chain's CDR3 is CASKGPGANVLTF. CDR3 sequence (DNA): TGTGCCAGCAAGGGGCCTGGGGCCAACGTCCTGACTTTC.

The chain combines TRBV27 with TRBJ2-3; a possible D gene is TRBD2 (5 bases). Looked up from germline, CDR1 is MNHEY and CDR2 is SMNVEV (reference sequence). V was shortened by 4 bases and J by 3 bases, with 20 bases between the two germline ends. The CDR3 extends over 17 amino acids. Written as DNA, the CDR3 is TGTGCCAGCAGTTCCCCAACCGCGGGTTCTGTGACAGATACGCAGTATTTT. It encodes CASSSPTAGSVTDTQYF.

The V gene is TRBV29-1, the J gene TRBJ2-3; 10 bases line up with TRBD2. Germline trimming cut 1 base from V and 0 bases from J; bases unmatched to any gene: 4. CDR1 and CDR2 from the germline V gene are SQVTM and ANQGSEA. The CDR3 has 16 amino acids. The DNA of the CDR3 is TGCAGCGTTGAAGGGGCTAGCGGGAGTAGCACAGATACGCAGTATTTT. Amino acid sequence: CSVEGASGSSTDTQYF.

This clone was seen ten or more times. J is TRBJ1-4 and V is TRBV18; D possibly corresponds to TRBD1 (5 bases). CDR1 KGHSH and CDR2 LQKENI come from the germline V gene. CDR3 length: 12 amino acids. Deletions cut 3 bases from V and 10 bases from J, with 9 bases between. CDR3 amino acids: CASSPGVGKLFF. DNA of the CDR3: TGTGCCAGCTCACCGGGGGTCGGAAAACTGTTTTTT.

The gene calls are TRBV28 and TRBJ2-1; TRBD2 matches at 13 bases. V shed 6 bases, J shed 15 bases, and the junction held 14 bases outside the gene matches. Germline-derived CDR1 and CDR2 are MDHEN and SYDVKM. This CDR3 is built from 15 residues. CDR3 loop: CASRKQGATSGRLFF. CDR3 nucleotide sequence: TGTGCCAGCAGAAAACAGGGGGCGACTAGCGGGAGGTTGTTCTTC.

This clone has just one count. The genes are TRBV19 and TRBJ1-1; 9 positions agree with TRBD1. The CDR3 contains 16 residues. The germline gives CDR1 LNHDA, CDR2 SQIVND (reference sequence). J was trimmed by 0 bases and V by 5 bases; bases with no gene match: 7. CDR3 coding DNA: TGTGCCAGTAGTCCTCGGACAGGGGCAGTGAACACTGAAGCTTTCTTT. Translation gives CASSPRTGAVNTEAFF.

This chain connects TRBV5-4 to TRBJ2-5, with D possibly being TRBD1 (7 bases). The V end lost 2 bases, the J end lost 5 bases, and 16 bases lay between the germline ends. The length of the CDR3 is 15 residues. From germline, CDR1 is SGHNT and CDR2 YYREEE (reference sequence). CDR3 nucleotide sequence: TGTGCCAGCAGCTTTCAGGACAGGAGGGTTGAGACCCAGTACTTC. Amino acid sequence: CASSFQDRRVETQYF.